This entry lists 5 T cell receptor beta chains sequenced from one sample in a study of long-term antiretroviral therapy in people with HIV. They ran version v3.0 of the immunoSEQ assay at survey level. Profiling relied on immunoSEQ multiplex PCR, and the TCRdb table lists in-frame clones only, not all of them. The sample carries tens of thousands of clones, about 91% recorded once. The input for sequencing was unsorted PBMCs, taken less than 4.7 years after starting antiretroviral therapy. The receptor set was obtained from a man under 40 with HIV.

V is TRBV5-4 and J is TRBJ1-1; D is ambiguous. V shed 2 bases and J shed 0 bases, with 11 bases lying between them. This CDR3 is 15 amino acids long. Germline CDR1 and CDR2: SGHNT and YYREEE (reference sequence). This chain's CDR3 is CASSLRVPLNTEAFF. The CDR3 nucleotides read TGTGCCAGCAGCTTAAGGGTCCCTTTGAACACTGAAGCTTTCTTT.

The chain recombines TRBV15 with TRBJ1-4; 7 bases line up with TRBD1. CDR1 and CDR2 from the germline V gene are LNHNV and YYDKDF (reference sequence). V shed 8 bases, J shed 6 bases, and the junction held 6 bases outside the gene matches. This CDR3 spans 13 amino acids. The DNA for the CDR3 is TGTGCCACCCAGGGGGGGTTGGATGAAAAACTGTTTTTT. Translating it yields CATQGGLDEKLFF.

This chain uses TRBV19 with TRBJ2-7; TRBD1 matches 10 bases. The CDR3 length is 16 residues. V gave up 1 base and J gave up 9 bases; unmatched junction bases: 12. Germline CDR1 is LNHDA and CDR2 is SQIVND (reference sequence). The CDR3 DNA is TGTGCCAGTAGTATAGTTCCCGGGACAGGGGATTGGCGGCAGTACTTC. Translating gives CASSIVPGTGDWRQYF.

The gene calls are TRBV9 and TRBJ1-2; 10 nucleotides match TRBD1. V lost 3 bases and J lost 7; bases outside the gene matches: 3. This CDR3 has 13 residues. CDR1 SGDLS and CDR2 YYNGEE come from the germline V gene. The CDR3 DNA is TGTGCCAGCAGCGGACAGGGGGCGTTTGGCTACACCTTC. The encoded protein is CASSGQGAFGYTF.

The chain carries TRBV7-2 and TRBJ2-1; D might be TRBD2 (7 bases). The CDR3 has 17 amino acids. The germline V gene encodes CDR1 SGHTA and CDR2 FQGNSA. The V gene lost 3 bases and the J gene lost 2 bases, with 17 bases spanning the gap. The CDR3 is CASSLTGGGGTYNEQFF. The CDR3 region has the DNA TGTGCCAGCAGCTTGACAGGTGGCGGGGGCACCTACAATGAGCAGTTCTTC.